Following are 2 T cell receptor beta chains from one sample sequenced in a study of CD8 T cells in ankylosing spondylitis. TCRdb fed the 5' RACE reads into MiXCR, producing one record per CDR3 protein. Here the sample spans about 210,000 distinct CDR3 sequences, 8% to 9% being singletons. The sequenced material came from blood, either unsorted or a sorted T cell fraction (not recorded which). These receptors were taken from a female donor with ankylosing spondylitis or in good health (not recorded which).

This clonotype was counted a few times. V and J are TRBV7-2 and TRBJ2-7; D uncertain. Germline loops: CDR1 SGHTA, CDR2 FQGNSA. There are 17 residues in the CDR3. V lost 2 bases and J lost 5, with 22 bases in between. The CDR3 DNA reads TGTGCCAGCAGCTTAAAGGGATCAAACTCGGATTCTAACGAGCAGTACTTC. Its protein is CASSLKGSNSDSNEQYF.

This clonotype was seen ten or more times. The chain employs TRBV20-1 and TRBJ2-5, with D hard to call. Germline values: CDR1 DFQATT, CDR2 SNEGSKA (reference sequence). The V end was cut by 0 bases, the J end by 5 bases, with 16 bases between. This CDR3 is built from 15 residues. The CDR3 is CSARDARAGSETQYF. CDR3 nucleotides: TGCAGTGCTAGAGATGCTAGGGCTGGCTCCGAGACCCAGTACTTC.